This T cell receptor (beta chain) derives from a study of cytotoxic CD8 clonotypes in ibrutinib-treated CLL (dated by TCRdb to the early 2020s). In terms of the full investigation: The cohort was composed of some twelve relapsed/refractory and around 14 treatment-naive patients; IGHV unmutated status was identified in 17 patients. Partial responses were observed in 24 patients and complete responses in 2; after a median follow-up of around 64 months, remission was maintained in 14 patients and progression was observed in roughly twelve. Response samples were obtained after a median of around eleven months of treatment, with a range of about 6 to 36 months. On average, each sample yielded around 270,000 productive templates and roughly 95,000 productive rearrangements. Longitudinal samples were available for about 30% of the 86 trial participants. Cryopreserved peripheral blood mononuclear cells were obtained prior to treatment, at the time of response, and at either disease progression or sustained remission. Every remission and progressive disease sample was obtained while ibrutinib was still being received by the patients. Overall study results and their limits: Clonality rose at ibrutinib response, remained stable during sustained remission, and dropped back toward baseline at progression. Public clonotypes were found to be uncommon and were observed to contract or remain stable during treatment; the increase in clonality was shown to reflect expansion of private clonotypes at ibrutinib response. Sampling times were not matched between sustained-remission and progressing patients, and lymph node repertoires were not studied. At baseline, clonality was higher than in age-matched healthy donors and showed a strong correlation with circulating CD8+ T-cell counts.

For this clone: It lacks a known antigen. It has no much larger one-base neighbor in the sample; base qualities were not kept.

Taken with the paper, the label for time point translates to: progressive disease on ibrutinib. Approximately 2 micrograms of genomic DNA were extracted from cryopreserved PBMCs for TCR beta library preparation. Longitudinal blood samples from CLL patients on ibrutinib monotherapy were analyzed using high-throughput TCR beta sequencing. The patients took part in an open-label, single-center phase 2 trial of ibrutinib monotherapy. The goal of deep resolution MiSeq sequencing was a depth between 1 in 1 million and 1 in 200,000 T cells, and coverage averaged 10x per clonotype. The immunoSEQ hsTCRB Kit was used to generate TCR beta libraries. As for the authors' bioinformatics: The data were analyzed with ImmunoSEQ Analyzer and ImmunoSEQ Data Assistant, and V, D and J gene assignments followed IMGT definitions. Clonality, which ranges from 0 to 1, was calculated as one minus the normalized Shannon entropy of productive rearrangement frequencies. Public clonotype analysis was restricted to overrepresented clonotypes comprising at least 0.05% of each patient's repertoire. Some 13 age-matched healthy donor repertoires from immuneACCESS served as clonality controls. TCRdb obtained this table from immuneACCESS and retained in-frame rearrangements with V and J assigned. These tables miss some clones; where compared with another copy, unresolved V genes account for less than half of the shortfall, and the remainder is unexplained. Clonal size and the V and J genes are those of that table, whereas D and trimming came from the DNA. The sample table records 150,000 or so clones; roughly 90% of these occur just once. Of the sample, around 2.7% falls within the top ten clones.

V and J are trimmed by 5 bases and 8 bases, and the gene matches miss 6 bases of the junction. The germline V gene provides CDR1 SGHDT and CDR2 YYEEEE. The CDR3 covers 14 residues, taking in both the cysteine and the phenylalanine. Here the CDR3 DNA is all that survives: 42 bases in frame from base 1. The sequence derives from a human donor with chronic lymphocytic leukemia. The sample in question was PBMCs, obtained at disease progression, from a patient treated with ibrutinib. Recombination joined TRBV5-6 with TRBJ1-4, with 10 middle bases fitting TRBD1. The sequenced DNA is TGTGCCAGCAGTTACGGGACAGGGGACGAAAAACTGTTTTTT. Translated, it gives CASSYGTGDEKLFF.